Listed here is a single T cell receptor beta chain. This CDR3 has 14 residues. Germline V gene data show CDR1 as SNHLY and CDR2 as FYNNEI. The V and J ends lost 3 bases and 6 bases respectively, with 11 bases between them. The sample originates from a study of blood T cell repertoires in COVID-19. Background on the study: PBMCs, B-cell-depleted T cells, or T cells were the source of the cDNA or gDNA that made up the material.

Measured with immunoSEQ multiplex PCR; TCRdb has only the in-frame clones, and not every one. The sample comprises 170,000 or so clones, approximately 86% of which are singletons, and about 3% rests with the top ten. Sequenced input: peripheral blood. This chain connects TRBV2 to TRBJ1-4; the D is unclear. The sequence came from a man aged 35-49 years with active or convalescent COVID-19. Written as DNA, the CDR3 is TGTGCCAGCAGTGAGGAGGGCCTGGATGAAAAACTGTTTTTT. The encoded protein is CASSEEGLDEKLFF.